This T cell receptor (beta chain) appears in the sequencing data of a study of blood T cells in healthy people across ages. Overall study context: The template switching approach captured approximately one barcoded beta molecule for every two T cells. Study-level results: Because donor CMV status was unknown, expanded clonotype changes were possibly confounded. Roughly linear age-related decline in beta diversity appeared, significant by age 40.

A sample-barcoded 5' primer and a J-beta primer mix were used in a second PCR of roughly 6 to 11 cycles. Every single cDNA molecule received a tag from a template-switch adaptor with 12 random nucleotides. TCRdb fed the 5' RACE reads into MiXCR, producing one record per CDR3 protein. The sample has roughly 700,000 distinct CDR3 sequences, roughly 30% seen once. As regards this clonotype: The target antigen is unknown.

Germline V gene lookup returns CDR1 SGHNT and CDR2 YYREEE (reference sequence). The CDR3 sequence is 20 residues long. Trimming removed 0 bases from V and 0 bases from J; junction bases left unmatched: 14. V usage is TRBV5-4 and J usage is TRBJ2-3; 9 positions agree with TRBD2. Sequencing was performed on blood. This clonotype originated in a woman aged 80 or over in good health. CDR3 sequence: CASSLALLAGLSTSTDTQYF. The CDR3 region has the DNA TGTGCCAGCAGCTTGGCGCTCCTAGCGGGGCTTTCCACTAGCACAGATACGCAGTATTTT.